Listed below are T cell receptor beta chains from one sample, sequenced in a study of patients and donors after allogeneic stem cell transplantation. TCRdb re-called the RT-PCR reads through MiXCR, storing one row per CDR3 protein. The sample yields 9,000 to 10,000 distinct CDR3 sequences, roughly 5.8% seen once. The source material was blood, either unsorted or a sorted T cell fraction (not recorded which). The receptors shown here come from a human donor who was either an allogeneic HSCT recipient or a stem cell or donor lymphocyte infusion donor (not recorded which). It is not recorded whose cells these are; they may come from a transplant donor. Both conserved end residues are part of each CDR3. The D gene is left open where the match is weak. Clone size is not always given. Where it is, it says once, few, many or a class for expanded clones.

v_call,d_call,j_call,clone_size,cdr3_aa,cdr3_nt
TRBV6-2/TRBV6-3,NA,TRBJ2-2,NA,CASSDPRDTGELFF,TGTGCCAGCAGTGACCCTCGGGACACCGGGGAGCTGTTTTTT
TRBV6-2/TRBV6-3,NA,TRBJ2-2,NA,CASSYPNTGELFF,TGTGCCAGCAGTTACCCCAACACCGGGGAGCTGTTTTTT
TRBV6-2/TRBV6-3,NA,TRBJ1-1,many,CASTLGGRVNTEAFF,TGTGCCAGCACCCTTGGTGGCCGCGTGAACACTGAAGCTTTCTTT
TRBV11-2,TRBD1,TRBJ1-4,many,CASSLDRFNEKLFF,TGTGCCAGCAGTTTGGACAGGTTTAATGAAAAACTGTTTTTT
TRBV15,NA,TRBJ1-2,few,CATRARIHSGAYGYTF,TGTGCCACCAGAGCCCGGATACACAGCGGGGCCTATGGCTACACCTTC
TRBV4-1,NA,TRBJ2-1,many,CASSQDVYTEQFF,TGCGCCAGCAGCCAAGACGTATATACGGAGCAGTTCTTC
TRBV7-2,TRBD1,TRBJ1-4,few,CASTLTGRKLFF,TGTGCCAGCACCTTGACAGGGAGGAAACTGTTTTTT
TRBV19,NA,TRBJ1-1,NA,CASSIGSAVRAFF,TGTGCCAGTAGTATAGGGTCGGCAGTCAGAGCTTTCTTT
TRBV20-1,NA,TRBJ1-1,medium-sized,CSARSGARTEAFF,TGCAGTGCCCGAAGCGGGGCGCGGACTGAAGCTTTCTTT
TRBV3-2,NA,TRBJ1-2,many,CASSQEPGSDGYTF,TGTGCCAGCAGCCAAGAGCCGGGGAGCGATGGCTACACCTTC